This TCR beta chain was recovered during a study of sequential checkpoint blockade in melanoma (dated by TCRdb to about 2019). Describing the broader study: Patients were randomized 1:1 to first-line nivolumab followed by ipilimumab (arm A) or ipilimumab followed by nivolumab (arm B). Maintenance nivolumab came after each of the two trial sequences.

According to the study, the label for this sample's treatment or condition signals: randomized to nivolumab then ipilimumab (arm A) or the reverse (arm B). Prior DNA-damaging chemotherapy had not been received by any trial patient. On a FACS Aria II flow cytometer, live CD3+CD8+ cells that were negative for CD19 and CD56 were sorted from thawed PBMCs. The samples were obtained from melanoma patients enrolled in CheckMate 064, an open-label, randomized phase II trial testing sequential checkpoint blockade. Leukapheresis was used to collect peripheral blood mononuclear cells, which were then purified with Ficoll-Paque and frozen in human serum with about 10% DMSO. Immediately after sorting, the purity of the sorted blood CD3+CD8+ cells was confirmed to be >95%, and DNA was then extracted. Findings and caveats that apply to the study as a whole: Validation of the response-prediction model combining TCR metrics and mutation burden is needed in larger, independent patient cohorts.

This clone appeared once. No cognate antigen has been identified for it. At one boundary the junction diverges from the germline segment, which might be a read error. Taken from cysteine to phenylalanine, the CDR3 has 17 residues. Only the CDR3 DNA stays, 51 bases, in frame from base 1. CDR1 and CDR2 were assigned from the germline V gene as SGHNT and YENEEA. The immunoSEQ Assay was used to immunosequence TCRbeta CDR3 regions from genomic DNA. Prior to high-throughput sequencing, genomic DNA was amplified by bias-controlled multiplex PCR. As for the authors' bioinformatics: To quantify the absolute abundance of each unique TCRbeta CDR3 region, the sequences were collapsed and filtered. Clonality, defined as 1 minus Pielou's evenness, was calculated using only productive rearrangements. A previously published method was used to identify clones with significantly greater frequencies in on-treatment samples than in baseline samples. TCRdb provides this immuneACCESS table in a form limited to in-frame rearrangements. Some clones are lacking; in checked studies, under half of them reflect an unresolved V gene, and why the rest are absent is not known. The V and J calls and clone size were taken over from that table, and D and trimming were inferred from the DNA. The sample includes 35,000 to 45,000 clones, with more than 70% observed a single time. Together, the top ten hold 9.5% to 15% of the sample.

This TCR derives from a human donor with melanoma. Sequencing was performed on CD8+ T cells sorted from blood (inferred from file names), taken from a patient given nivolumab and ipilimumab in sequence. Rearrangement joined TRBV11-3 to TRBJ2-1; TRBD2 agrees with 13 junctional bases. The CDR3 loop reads CASSLGLAGAKYNEQFF. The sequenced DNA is TGTGCCAGCAGTTTAGGACTAGCGGGAGCAAAATACAATGAGCAGTTCTTC.